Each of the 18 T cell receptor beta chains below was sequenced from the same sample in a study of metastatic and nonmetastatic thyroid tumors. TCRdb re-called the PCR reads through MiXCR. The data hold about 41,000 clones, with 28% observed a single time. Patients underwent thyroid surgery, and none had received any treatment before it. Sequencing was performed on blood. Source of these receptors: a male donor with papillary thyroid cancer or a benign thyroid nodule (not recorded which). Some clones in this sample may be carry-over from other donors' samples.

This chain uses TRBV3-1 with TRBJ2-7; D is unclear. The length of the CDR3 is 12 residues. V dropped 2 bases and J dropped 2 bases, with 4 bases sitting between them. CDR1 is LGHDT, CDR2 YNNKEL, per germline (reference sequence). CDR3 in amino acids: CASSQSPYEQYF. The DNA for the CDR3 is TGTGCCAGCAGCCAATCCCCCTACGAGCAGTACTTC.

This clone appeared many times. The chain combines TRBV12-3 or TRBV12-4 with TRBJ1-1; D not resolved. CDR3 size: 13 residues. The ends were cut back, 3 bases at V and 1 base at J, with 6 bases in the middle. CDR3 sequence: CASSLSQNTEAFF. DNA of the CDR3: TGTGCCAGCAGTTTGTCGCAGAACACTGAAGCTTTCTTT.

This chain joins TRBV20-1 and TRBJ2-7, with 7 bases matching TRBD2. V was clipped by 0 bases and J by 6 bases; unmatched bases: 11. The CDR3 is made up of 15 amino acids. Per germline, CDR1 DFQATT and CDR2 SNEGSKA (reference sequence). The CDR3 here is CSARDLLGGPGEQYF. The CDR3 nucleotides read TGCAGTGCTAGAGATCTTTTGGGAGGGCCGGGCGAGCAGTACTTC.

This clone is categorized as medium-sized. The DNA for the CDR3 is TGTGCCAGCAGAAACGATCTAGCGGGGGGTAATGAGCAGTTCTTC. Encoded protein: CASRNDLAGGNEQFF. This rearrangement joins TRBV6-1 to TRBJ2-1, with 11 positions matching TRBD2. The CDR3 consists of 15 residues. Trimming removed 6 bases from V and 7 bases from J; junction bases left unmatched: 8. Germline V gene data show CDR1 as MNHNS and CDR2 as SASEGT.

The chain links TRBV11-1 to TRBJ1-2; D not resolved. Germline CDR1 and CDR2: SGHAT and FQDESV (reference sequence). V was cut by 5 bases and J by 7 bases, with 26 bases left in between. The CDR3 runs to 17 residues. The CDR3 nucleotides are TGTGCCAGCAGCAGACCCGGGCATGGATGCCCTAGGGCTGGCTACACCTTC. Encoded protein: CASSRPGHGCPRAGYTF.

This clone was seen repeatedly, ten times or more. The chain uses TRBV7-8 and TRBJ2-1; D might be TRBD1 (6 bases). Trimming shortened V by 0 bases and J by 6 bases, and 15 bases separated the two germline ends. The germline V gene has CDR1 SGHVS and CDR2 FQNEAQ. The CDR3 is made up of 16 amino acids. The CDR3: CASSLAQVRGLNEQFF. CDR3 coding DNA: TGTGCCAGCAGCTTAGCGCAGGTCAGGGGTCTCAATGAGCAGTTCTTC.

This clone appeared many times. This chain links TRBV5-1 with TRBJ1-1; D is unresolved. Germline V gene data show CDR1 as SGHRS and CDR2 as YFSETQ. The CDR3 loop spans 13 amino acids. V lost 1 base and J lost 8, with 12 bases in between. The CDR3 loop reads CASSLSSTSEAFF. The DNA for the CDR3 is TGCGCCAGCAGCTTGAGCAGTACCTCAGAAGCTTTCTTT.

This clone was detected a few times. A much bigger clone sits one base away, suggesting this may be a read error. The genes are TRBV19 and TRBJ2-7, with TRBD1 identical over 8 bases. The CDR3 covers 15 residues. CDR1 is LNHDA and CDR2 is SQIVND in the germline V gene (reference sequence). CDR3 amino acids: CASSPQGAFTHEQYF. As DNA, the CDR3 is TGCGCCAGTAGTCCGCAGGGGGCGTTCACCCACGAGCAGTACTTC.

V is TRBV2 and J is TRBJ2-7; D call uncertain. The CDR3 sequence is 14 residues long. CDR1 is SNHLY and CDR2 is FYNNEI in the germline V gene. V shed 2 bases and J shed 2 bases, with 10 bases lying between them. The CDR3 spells CASSESRQAYEQYF. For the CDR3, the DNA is TGTGCCAGCAGTGAAAGTAGGCAGGCCTACGAGCAGTACTTC.

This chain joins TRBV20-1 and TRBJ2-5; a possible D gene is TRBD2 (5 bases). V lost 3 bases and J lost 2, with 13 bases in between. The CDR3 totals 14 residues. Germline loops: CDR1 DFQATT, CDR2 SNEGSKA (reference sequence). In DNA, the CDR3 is TGCAGTGCTAGGACCCCGGACTTACAAGAGACCCAGTACTTC. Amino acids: CSARTPDLQETQYF.

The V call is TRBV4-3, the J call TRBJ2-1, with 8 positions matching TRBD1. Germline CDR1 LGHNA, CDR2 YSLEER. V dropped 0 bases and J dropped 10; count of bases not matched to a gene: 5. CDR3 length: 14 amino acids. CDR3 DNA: TGCGCCAGCAGCCAAGAGACCGACAGGGGAGAGCAGTTCTTC. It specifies CASSQETDRGEQFF.

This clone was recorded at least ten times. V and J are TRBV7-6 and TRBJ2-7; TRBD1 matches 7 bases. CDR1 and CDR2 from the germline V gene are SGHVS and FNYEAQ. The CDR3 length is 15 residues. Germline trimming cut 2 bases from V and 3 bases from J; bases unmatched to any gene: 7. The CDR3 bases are TGTGCCAGCAGCTTACTAGTGGGACAGATCTACGAGCAGTACTTC. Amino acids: CASSLLVGQIYEQYF. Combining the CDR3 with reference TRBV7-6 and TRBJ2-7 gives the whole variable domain GAGVSQSPRYKVTKRGQDVALRCDPISGHVSLYWYRQALGQGPEFLTYFNYEAQQDKSGLPNDRFSAERPEGSISTLTIQRTEQRDSAMYRCASSLLVGQIYEQYFGPGTRLTVT.

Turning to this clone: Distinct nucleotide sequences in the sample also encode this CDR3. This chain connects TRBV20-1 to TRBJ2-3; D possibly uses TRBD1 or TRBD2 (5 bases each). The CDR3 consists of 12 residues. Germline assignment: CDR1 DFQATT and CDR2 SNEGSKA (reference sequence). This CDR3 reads CNASGGADTQYF. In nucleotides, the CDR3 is TGCAATGCCAGCGGTGGGGCCGATACGCAGTATTTT.

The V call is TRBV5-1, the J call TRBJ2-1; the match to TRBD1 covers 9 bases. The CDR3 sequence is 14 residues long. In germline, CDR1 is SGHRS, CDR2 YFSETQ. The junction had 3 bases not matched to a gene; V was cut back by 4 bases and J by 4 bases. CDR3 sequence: CASSAGTGYNEQFF. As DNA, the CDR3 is TGCGCCAGCAGCGCCGGGACAGGGTACAATGAGCAGTTCTTC.

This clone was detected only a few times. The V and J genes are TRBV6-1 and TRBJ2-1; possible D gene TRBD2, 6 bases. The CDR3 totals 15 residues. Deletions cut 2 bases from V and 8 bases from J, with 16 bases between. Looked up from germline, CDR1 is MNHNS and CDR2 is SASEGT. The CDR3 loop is CASSEWGLISDEQFF. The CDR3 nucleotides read TGTGCCAGCAGTGAATGGGGACTCATTTCCGATGAGCAGTTCTTC.

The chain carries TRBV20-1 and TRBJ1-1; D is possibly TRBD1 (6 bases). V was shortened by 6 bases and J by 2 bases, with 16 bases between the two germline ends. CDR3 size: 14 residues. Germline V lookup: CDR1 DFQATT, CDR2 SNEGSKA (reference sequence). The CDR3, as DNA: TGCAGTGCAAGCAGGGGTTCCCTAAACACTGAAGCTTTCTTT. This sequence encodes CSASRGSLNTEAFF.

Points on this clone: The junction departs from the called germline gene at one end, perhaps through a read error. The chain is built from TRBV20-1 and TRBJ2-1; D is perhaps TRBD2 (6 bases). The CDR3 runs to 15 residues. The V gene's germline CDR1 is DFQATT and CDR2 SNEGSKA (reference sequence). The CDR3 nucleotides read TGCAGTGTTAGACCACCGGGGGTGGCCTACAATGAGCAGTTCTTC. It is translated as CSVRPPGVAYNEQFF.

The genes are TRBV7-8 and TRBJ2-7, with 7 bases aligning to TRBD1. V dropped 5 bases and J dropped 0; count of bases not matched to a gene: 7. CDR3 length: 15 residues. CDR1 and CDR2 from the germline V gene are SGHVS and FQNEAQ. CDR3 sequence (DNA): TGTGCCAGCAGCGCCAGGGACAGTAGCTCCTACGAGCAGTACTTC. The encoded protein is CASSARDSSSYEQYF.